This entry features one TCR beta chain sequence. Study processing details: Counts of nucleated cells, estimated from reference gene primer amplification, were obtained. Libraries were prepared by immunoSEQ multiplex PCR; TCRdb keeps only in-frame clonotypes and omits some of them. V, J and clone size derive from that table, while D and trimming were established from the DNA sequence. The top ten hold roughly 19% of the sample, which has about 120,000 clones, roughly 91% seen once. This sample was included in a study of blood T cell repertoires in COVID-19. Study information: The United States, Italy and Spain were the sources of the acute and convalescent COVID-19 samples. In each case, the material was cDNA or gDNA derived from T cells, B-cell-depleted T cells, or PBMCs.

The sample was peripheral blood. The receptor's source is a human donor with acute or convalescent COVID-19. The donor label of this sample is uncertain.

CDR3 region: CASGLRPDRRGGIQYF. CDR3 sequence (DNA): TGTGCTAGTGGTTTGCGGCCGGACAGGAGGGGCGGCATTCAGTACTTC. V and J are TRBV12-5 and TRBJ2-4; a possible D gene is TRBD1 (7 bases). The germline V gene has CDR1 LGHNT and CDR2 FRNRAP. This CDR3 is 16 amino acids long. V gave up 2 bases and J gave up 9 bases, with 20 bases separating them.